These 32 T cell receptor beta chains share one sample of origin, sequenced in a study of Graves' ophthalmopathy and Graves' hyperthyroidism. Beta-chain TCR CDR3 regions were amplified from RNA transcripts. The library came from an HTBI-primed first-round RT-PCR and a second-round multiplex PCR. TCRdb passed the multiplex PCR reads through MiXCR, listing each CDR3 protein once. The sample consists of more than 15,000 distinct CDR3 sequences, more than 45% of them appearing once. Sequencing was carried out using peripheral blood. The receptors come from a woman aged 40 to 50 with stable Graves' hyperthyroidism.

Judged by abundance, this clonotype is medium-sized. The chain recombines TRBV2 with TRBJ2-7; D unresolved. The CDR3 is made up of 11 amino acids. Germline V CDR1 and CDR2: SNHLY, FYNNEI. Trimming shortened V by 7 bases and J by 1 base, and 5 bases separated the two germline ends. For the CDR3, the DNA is TGTGCCAGCATAAGTTCCTACGAGCAGTACTTC. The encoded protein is CASISSYEQYF.

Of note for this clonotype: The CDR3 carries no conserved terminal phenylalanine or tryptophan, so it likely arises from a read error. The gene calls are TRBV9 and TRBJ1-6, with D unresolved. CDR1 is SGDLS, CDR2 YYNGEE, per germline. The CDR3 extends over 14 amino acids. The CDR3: CASRVASYNSPLHL. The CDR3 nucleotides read TGTGCCAGCCGCGTAGCCAGTTATAATTCACCCCTCCACCTT.

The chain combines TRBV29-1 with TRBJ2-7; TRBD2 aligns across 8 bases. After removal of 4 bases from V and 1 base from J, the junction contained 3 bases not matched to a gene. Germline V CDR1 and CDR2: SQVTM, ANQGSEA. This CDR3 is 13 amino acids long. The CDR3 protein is CSVVPSGSYEQYF. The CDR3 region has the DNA TGCAGCGTTGTTCCTAGCGGGTCCTACGAGCAGTACTTC.

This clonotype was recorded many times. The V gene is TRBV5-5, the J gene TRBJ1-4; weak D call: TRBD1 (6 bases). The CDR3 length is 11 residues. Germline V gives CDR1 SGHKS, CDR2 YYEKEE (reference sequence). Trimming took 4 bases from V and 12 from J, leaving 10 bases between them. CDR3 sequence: CASSRGGELFF. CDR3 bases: TGTGCCAGCAGCCGAGGGGGGGAACTGTTTTTT.

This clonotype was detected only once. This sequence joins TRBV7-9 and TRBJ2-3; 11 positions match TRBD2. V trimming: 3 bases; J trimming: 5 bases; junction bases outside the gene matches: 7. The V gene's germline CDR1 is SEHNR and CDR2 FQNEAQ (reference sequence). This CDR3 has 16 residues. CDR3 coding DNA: TGTGCCAGCAGCTTGTCACTAGCGGGAGCTGTAGATACGCAGTATTTT. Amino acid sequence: CASSLSLAGAVDTQYF.

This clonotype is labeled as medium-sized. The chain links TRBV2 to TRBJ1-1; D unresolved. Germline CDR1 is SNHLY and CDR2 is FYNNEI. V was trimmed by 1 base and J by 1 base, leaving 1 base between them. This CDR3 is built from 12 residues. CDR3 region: CASSEGNTEAFF. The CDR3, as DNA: TGTGCCAGCAGTGAAGGGAACACTGAAGCTTTCTTT.

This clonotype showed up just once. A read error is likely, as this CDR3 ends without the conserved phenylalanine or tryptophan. CDR3 sequence reads: CASSLDGGSTGTQYL. The CDR3 region has the DNA TGTGCCAGCAGCTTAGATGGGGGGAGCACAGGTACGCAGTATTTA. The chain links TRBV7-2 to TRBJ2-3, with D perhaps TRBD2 (6 bases). Germline CDR1 and CDR2: SGHTA and FQGNSA. This CDR3 region has 15 residues.

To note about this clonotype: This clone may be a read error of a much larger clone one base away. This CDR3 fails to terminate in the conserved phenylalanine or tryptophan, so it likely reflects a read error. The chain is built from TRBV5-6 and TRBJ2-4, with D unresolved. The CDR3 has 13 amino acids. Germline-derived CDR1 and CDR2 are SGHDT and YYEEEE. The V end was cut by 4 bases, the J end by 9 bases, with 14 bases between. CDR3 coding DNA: TGTGCCAGCAGCACTCGACCTGTTGGCATTCAGTACTGC. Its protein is CASSTRPVGIQYC.

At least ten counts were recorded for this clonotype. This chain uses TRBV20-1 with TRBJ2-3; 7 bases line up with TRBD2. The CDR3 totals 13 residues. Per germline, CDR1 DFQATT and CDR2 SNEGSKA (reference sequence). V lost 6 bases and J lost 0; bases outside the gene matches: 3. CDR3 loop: CSASSGSTDTQYF. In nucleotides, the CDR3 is TGCAGTGCAAGTAGCGGGAGCACAGATACGCAGTATTTT.

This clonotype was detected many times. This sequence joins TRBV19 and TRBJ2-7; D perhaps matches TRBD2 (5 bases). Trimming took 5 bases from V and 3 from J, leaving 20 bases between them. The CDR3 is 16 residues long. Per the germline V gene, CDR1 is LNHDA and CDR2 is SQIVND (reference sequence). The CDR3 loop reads CASSFRGRATYYEQYF. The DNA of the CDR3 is TGTGCCAGTAGTTTTCGAGGGCGAGCGACCTACTACGAGCAGTACTTC. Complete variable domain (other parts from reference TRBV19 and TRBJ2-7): DGGITQSPKYLFRKEGQNVTLSCEQNLNHDAMYWYRQDPGQGLRLIYYSQIVNDFQKGDIAEGYSVSREKKESFPLTVTSAQKNPTAFYLCASSFRGRATYYEQYFGPGTRLTVT.

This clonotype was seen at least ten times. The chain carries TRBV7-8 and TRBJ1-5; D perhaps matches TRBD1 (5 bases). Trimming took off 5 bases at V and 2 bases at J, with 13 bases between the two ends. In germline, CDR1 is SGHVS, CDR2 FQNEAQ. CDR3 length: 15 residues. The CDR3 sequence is CASSPTRGGNQPQHF. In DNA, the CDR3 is TGTGCCAGCAGCCCTACTCGGGGGGGCAATCAGCCCCAGCATTTT.

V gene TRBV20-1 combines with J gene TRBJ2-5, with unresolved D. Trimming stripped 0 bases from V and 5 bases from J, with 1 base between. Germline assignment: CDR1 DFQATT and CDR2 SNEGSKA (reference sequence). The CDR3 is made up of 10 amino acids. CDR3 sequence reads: CSARDETQYF. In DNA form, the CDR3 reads TGCAGTGCTAGAGATGAGACCCAGTACTTC.

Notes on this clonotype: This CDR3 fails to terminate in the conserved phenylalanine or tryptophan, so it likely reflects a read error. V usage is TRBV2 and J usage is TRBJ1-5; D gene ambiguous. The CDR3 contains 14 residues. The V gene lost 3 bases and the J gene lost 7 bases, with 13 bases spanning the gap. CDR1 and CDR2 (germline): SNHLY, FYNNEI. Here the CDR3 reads CASSEGKRPQPQHL. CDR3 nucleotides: TGTGCCAGCAGTGAGGGCAAGCGCCCACAGCCCCAGCATCTT.

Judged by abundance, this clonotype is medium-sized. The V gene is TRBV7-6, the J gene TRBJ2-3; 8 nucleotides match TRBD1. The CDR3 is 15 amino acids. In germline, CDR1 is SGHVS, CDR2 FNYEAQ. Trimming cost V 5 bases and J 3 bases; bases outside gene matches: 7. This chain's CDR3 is CASSRGQGITDTQYF. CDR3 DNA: TGTGCCAGCAGCCGAGGACAGGGAATTACAGATACGCAGTATTTT.

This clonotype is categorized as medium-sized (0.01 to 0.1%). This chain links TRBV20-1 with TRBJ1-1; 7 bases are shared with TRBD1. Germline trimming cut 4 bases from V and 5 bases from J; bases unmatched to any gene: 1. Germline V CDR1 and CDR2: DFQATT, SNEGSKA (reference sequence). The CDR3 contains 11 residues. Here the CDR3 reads CSANRGTEAFF. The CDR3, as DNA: TGCAGTGCTAACAGGGGAACTGAAGCTTTCTTT.

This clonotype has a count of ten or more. As DNA, the CDR3 is TGTGCCAGCAGTACCGACAGGGAACCTCAGCCCCAGCATTTT. It is translated as CASSTDREPQPQHF. This chain links TRBV6-2 or TRBV6-3 with TRBJ1-5, with 7 bases matching TRBD1. The CDR3 totals 14 residues. Germline V gene data show CDR1 as MNHEY and CDR2 as SVGEGT. The trim removed 5 bases at V and 6 bases at J, leaving 7 bases unmatched.

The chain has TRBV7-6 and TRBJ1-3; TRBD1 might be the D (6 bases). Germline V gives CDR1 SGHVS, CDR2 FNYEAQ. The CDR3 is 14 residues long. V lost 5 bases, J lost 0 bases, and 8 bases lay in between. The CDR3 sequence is CASSRTASGNTIYF. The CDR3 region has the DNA TGTGCCAGCAGCCGGACAGCCTCTGGAAACACCATATATTTT.

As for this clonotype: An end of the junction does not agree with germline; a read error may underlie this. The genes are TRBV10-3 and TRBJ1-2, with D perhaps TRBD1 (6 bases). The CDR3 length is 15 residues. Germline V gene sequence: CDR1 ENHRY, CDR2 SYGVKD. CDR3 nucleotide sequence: TGTGCCAGCAGTTATCAGGGGTTTTCCAACTATGGCTACACCTTC. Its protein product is CASSYQGFSNYGYTF.

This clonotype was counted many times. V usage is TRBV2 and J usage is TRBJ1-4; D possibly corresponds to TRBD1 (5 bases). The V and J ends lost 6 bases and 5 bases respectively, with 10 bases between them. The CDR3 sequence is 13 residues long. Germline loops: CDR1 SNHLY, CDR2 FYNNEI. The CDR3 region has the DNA TGTGCCAGCAGCCGGGACCAGAATGAAAAACTGTTTTTT. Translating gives CASSRDQNEKLFF.

CDR3 coding DNA: TGCAGCGTTGCAGACGGACCCACAGATACGCAGTATTTT. Its protein product is CSVADGPTDTQYF. The J gene is TRBJ2-3, the V gene TRBV29-1; no reliable D call. Trimming left V 4 bases short and J 2 bases short, with 10 bases between. CDR1 is SQVTM, CDR2 ANQGSEA, per germline. This CDR3 has 13 amino acids.

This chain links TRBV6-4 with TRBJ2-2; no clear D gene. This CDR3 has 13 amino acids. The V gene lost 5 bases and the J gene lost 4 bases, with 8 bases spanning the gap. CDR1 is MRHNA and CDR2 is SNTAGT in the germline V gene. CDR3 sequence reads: CASSTDFTGELFF. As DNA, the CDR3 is TGTGCCAGCAGTACAGACTTCACCGGGGAGCTGTTTTTT.

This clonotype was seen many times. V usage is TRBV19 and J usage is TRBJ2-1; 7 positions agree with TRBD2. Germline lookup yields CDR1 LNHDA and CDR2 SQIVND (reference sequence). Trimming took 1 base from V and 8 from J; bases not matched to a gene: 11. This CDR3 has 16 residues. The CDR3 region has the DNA TGTGCCAGTAGTATAGGTTGGGGCGGGAGTAGCGATGAGCAGTTCTTC. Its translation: CASSIGWGGSSDEQFF.

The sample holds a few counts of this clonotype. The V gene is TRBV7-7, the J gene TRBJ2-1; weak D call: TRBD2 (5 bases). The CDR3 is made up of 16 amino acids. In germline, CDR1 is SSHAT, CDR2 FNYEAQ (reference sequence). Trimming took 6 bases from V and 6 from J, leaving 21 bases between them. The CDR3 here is CASSLSYRGSVNEQFF. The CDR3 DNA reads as TGTGCCAGCAGTTTATCGTACCGCGGGTCGGTCAATGAGCAGTTCTTC.

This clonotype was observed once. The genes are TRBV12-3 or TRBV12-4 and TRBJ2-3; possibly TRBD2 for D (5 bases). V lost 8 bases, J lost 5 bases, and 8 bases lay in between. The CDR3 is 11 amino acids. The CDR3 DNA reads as TGTGCCAGCTCCCGGGGAGATACGCAGTATTTT. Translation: CASSRGDTQYF.

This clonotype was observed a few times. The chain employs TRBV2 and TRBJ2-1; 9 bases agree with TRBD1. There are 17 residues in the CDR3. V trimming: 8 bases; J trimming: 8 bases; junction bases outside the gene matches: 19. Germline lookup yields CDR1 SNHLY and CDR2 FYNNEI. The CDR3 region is CASYSGTGRTAKDEQFF. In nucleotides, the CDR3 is TGTGCCAGCTATTCCGGGACAGGGAGGACCGCGAAGGATGAGCAGTTCTTC.

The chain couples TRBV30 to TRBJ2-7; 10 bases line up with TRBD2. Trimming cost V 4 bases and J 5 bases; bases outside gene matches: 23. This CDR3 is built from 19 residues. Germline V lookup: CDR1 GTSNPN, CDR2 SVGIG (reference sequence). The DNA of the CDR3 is TGTGCCTGGACCAGGCAGGGGCTTCCTTTTAGCGGGAGGCTCAACGAGCAGTACTTC. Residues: CAWTRQGLPFSGRLNEQYF.

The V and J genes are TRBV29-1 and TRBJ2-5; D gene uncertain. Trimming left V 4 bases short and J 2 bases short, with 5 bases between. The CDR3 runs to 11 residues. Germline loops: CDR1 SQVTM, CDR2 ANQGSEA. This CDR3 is CSVGVQETQYF. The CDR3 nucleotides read TGCAGCGTTGGGGTGCAAGAGACCCAGTACTTC. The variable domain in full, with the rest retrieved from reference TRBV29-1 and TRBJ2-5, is SAVISQKPSRDICQRGTSLTIQCQVDSQVTMMFWYRQQPGQSLTLIATANQGSEATYESGFVIDKFPISRPNLTFSTLTVSNMSPEDSSIYLCSVGVQETQYFGPGTRLLVL.

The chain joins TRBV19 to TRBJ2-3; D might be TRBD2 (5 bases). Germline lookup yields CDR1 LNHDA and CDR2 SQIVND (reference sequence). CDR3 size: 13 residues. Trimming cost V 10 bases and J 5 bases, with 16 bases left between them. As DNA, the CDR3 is TGTGCCACCAAGCGGACCCGCCTAGATACGCAGTATTTT. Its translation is CATKRTRLDTQYF. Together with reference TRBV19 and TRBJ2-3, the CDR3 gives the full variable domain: DGGITQSPKYLFRKEGQNVTLSCEQNLNHDAMYWYRQDPGQGLRLIYYSQIVNDFQKGDIAEGYSVSREKKESFPLTVTSAQKNPTAFYLCATKRTRLDTQYFGPGTRLTVL.

CDR3 sequence reads: CASSLVDRTFYNEQFF. The CDR3 nucleotides read TGTGCCAGCAGCTTAGTAGACAGGACTTTTTACAATGAGCAGTTCTTC. The chain recombines TRBV7-8 with TRBJ2-1; weak D call: TRBD1 (6 bases). CDR3 length: 16 residues. With 1 base removed from V and 4 bases from J, the gap between germline ends came to 14 bases. Germline loops: CDR1 SGHVS, CDR2 FQNEAQ.

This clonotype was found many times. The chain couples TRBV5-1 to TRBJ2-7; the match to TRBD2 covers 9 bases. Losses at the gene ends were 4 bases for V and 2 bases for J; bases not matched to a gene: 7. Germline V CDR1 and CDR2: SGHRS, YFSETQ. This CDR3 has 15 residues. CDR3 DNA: TGCGCCAGCAGCCAAGCGACTAGCGGCCCCTACGAGCAGTACTTC. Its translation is CASSQATSGPYEQYF.

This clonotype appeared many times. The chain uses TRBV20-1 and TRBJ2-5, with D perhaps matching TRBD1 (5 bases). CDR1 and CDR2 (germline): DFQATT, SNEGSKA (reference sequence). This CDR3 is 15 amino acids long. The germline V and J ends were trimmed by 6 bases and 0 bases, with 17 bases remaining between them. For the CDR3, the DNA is TGCAGTGCCATACCTGGTCAGGACAACCAAGAGACCCAGTACTTC. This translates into CSAIPGQDNQETQYF.

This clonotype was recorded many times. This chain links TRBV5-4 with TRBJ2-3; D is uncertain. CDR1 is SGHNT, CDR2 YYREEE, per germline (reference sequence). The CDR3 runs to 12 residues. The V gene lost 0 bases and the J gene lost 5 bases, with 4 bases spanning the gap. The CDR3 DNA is TGTGCCAGCAGCTTGGGTTTAGATACGCAGTATTTT. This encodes CASSLGLDTQYF.